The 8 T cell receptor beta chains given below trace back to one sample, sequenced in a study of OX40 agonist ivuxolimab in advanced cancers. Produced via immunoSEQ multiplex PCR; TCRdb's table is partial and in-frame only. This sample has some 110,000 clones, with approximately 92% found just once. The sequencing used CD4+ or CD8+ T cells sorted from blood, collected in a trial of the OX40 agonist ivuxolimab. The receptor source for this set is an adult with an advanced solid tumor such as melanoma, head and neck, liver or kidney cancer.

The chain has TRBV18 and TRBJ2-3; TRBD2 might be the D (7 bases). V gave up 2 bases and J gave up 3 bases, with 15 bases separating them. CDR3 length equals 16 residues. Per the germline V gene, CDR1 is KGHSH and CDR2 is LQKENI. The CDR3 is CASSPTGGHVTDTQYF. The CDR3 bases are TGTGCCAGCTCACCAACGGGGGGCCATGTTACAGATACGCAGTATTTT.

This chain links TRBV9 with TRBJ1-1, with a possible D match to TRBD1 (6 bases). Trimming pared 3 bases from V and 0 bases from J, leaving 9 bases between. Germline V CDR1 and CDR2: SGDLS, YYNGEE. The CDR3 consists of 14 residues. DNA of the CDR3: TGTGCCAGCAGCGCGGGACAACTGAACACTGAAGCTTTCTTT. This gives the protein CASSAGQLNTEAFF.

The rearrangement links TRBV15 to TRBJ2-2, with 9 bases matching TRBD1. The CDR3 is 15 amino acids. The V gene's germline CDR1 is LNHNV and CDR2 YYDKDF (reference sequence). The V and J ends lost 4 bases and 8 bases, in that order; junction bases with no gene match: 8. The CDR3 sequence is CATSIQGAPNGELFF. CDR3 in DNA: TGTGCCACCAGCATACAGGGGGCCCCGAATGGGGAGCTGTTTTTT.

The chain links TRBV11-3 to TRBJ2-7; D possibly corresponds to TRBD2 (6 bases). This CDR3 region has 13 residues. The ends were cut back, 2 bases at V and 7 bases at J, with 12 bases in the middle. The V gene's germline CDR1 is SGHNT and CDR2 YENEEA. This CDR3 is CASSLRSGDEQYF. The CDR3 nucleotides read TGTGCCAGCAGCTTACGGTCGGGGGATGAGCAGTACTTC.

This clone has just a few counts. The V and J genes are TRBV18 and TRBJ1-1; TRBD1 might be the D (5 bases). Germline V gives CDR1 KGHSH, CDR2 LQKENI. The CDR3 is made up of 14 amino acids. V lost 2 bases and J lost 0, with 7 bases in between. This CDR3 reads CASSPKGLNTEAFF. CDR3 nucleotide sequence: TGTGCCAGCTCACCAAAGGGGTTGAACACTGAAGCTTTCTTT.

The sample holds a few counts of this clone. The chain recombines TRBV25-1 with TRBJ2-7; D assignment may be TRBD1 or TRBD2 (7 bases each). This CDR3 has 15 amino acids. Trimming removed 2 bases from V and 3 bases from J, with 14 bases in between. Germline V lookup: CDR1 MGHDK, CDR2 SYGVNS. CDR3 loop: CASSETPGGGYEQYF. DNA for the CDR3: TGTGCCAGCAGTGAAACGCCAGGGGGGGGCTACGAGCAGTACTTC.

The CDR3 protein is CASSLSSGAGELFF. CDR3 nucleotide sequence: TGTGCCAGCAGCTTATCTAGTGGGGCCGGGGAGCTGTTTTTT. The chain joins TRBV7-8 to TRBJ2-2; no clear D. Trimming shortened V by 2 bases and J by 6 bases, and 10 bases separated the two germline ends. Germline V gene lookup returns CDR1 SGHVS and CDR2 FQNEAQ. CDR3 size: 14 residues.

The CDR3 loop is CASSLKGETYNEQFF. DNA for the CDR3: TGTGCCAGCAGCTTGAAAGGGGAGACATACAATGAGCAGTTCTTC. The chain carries TRBV5-5 and TRBJ2-1, with D possibly being TRBD1 or TRBD2 (5 bases each). This CDR3 region has 15 residues. With 1 base removed from V and 4 bases from J, the gap between germline ends came to 12 bases. The germline CDR1 and CDR2 sequences are SGHKS and YYEKEE (reference sequence).